The T cell receptor (beta chain) under discussion was sequenced for a study of shared clonotypes between healthy human individuals. With regard to this clone: Its target is not known.

Germline V lookup: CDR1 SGHTA, CDR2 FQGNSA. The CDR3 loop spans 15 amino acids. The V and J ends lost 0 bases and 7 bases respectively, with 14 bases between them. The DNA input per sorted-subset replicate PCR was 150 to 200 ng, corresponding to 25,000 to 30,000 T cell genomes. Data came from immunoSEQ multiplex PCR; TCRdb stores just in-frame clones and leaves some out. Of about 690,000 clones listed, less than 95% are singletons. The study drew all its donors from Caucasian adults living in Nashville, Tennessee. Regarding the study as a whole: Donor clonotype sharing was expected to depend on sequencing depth. Genetic and exposure-history diversity was limited by the small donor number.

Sequencing was carried out using memory CD8+ T cells from PBMCs. Subset reported: CD45RO+ cells pooled with CCR7-negative TemRA cells. This clonotype was obtained from a man between 18 and 35 years old in good health. Some clones in this sample may be carry-over from other donors' samples. The chain links TRBV7-2 to TRBJ2-3, with D hard to call. CDR3 loop: CASSLALGPLHTQYF. CDR3 nucleotides: TGTGCCAGCAGCTTAGCTCTTGGCCCTCTACATACGCAGTATTTT.